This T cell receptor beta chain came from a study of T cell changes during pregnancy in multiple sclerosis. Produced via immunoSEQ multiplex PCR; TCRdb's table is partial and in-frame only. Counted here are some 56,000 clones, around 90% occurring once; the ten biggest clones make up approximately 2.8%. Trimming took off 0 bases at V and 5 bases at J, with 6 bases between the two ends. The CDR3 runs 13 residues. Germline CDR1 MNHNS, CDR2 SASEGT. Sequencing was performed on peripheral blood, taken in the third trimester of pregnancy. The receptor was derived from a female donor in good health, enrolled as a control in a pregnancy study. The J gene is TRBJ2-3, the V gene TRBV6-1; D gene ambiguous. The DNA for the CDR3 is TGTGCCAGCAGTGAAGCCGGTATAGATACGCAGTATTTT. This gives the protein CASSEAGIDTQYF.